The next 5 T cell receptor beta chains were all read from a single sample in a study of cytomegalovirus exposure and HLA in healthy donors. The PCR used 60 Vbeta and 13 Jbeta primers. Assay: immunoSEQ multiplex PCR; the TCRdb copy retains only in-frame clones and omits some. The sample comprises 95,000 to 150,000 clones, more than 60% of which are singletons, and about 9.1% rests with the top ten. The sequencing input was PBMCs. The receptors come from a woman in her forties or fifties in good health and CMV-seropositive.

The sample holds one count of this clone. The V call is TRBV4-3, the J call TRBJ1-2; D remains unclear. V shed 0 bases and J shed 4 bases, with 6 bases lying between them. The CDR3 is made up of 13 amino acids. Germline V gene data show CDR1 as LGHNA and CDR2 as YSLEER. The CDR3 loop is CASSQERSYGYTF. In DNA, the CDR3 is TGCGCCAGCAGCCAAGAGCGTTCCTATGGCTACACCTTC.

In this sample, this clone turned up a few times. J is TRBJ2-3 and V is TRBV7-9, with 11 bases matching TRBD2. The length of the CDR3 is 15 residues. V was clipped by 1 base and J by 6 bases; unmatched bases: 3. Germline CDR1 and CDR2: SEHNR and FQNEAQ (reference sequence). The CDR3 is CASSLELAGADTQYF. CDR3 sequence (DNA): TGTGCCAGCAGCTTAGAACTAGCGGGGGCCGATACGCAGTATTTT.

V gene TRBV5-4 combines with J gene TRBJ1-2; the D is unclear. Germline V gene data show CDR1 as SGHNT and CDR2 as YYREEE (reference sequence). There are 13 residues in the CDR3. Trimming left V 1 base short and J 5 bases short, with 9 bases between. The CDR3 DNA reads as TGTGCCAGCAGCTTGCCCGGGGTATATGGCTACACCTTC. Amino acids: CASSLPGVYGYTF.

V usage is TRBV5-4 and J usage is TRBJ2-5, with D possibly being TRBD1 (5 bases). Germline CDR1 is SGHNT and CDR2 is YYREEE (reference sequence). CDR3 size: 14 residues. The V end lost 2 bases, the J end lost 5 bases, and 13 bases lay between the germline ends. In DNA, the CDR3 is TGTGCCAGCAGCTTCCAGGGTGCCCGGGAGACCCAGTACTTC. Its translation: CASSFQGARETQYF.

The rearrangement links TRBV6-5 to TRBJ1-2; a possible D gene is TRBD1 (5 bases). Germline V lookup: CDR1 MNHEY, CDR2 SVGAGI. The V end was cut by 6 bases, the J end by 4 bases, with 12 bases between. There are 13 residues in the CDR3. In nucleotides, the CDR3 is TGTGCCAGCAGCCTACGACAGACCTATGGCTACACCTTC. It translates to CASSLRQTYGYTF.